The following is a TCR beta chain sequence with its context. Its antigen is not known. The sample originates from a study of OX40 agonist ivuxolimab in advanced cancers. CDR1 is GTSNPN and CDR2 is SVGIG in the germline V gene (reference sequence). Trimming pared 0 bases from V and 4 bases from J, leaving 10 bases between. The CDR3 runs to 14 residues. Study-wide results and limits: The study found among the lowest clonal expansion in partial responders at 0.1-3.0 mg/kg. Determination of antigen specificity was not performed for the expanded peripheral T cells.

The assay was immunoSEQ multiplex PCR, and TCRdb's table has in-frame clones only and misses some. The table has approximately 44,000 clones, roughly 80% seen once. The rearrangement uses TRBV30 and TRBJ1-3; perhaps TRBD1 as D (6 bases). The receptor comes from an adult with an advanced solid tumor such as melanoma, head and neck, liver or kidney cancer. This sample comprised CD4+ or CD8+ T cells sorted from blood, obtained in a trial of the OX40 agonist ivuxolimab. The CDR3 DNA follows: TGTGCCTGGAGTGTCCAGGGGTCCGGAAACACCATATATTTT. This gives the protein CAWSVQGSGNTIYF.